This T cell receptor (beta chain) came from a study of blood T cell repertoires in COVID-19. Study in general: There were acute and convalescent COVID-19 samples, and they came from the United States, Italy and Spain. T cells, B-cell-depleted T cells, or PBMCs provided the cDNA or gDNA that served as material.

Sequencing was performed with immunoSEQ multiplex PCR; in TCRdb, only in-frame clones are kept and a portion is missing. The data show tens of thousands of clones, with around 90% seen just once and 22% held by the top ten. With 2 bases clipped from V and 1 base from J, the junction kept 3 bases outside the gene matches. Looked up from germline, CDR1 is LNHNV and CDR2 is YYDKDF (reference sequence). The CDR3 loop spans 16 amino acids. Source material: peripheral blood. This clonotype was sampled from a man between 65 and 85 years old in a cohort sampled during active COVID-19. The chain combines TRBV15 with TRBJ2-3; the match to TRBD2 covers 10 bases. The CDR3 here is CATSRLAGARTDTQYF. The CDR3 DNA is TGTGCCACCAGCAGACTAGCGGGAGCTCGCACAGATACGCAGTATTTT.